The rows below give T cell receptor beta chains drawn from one sample of a study of naive and memory T cell subsets. TCRdb recomputed calls from the UMI-ligation and nested PCR reads with MiXCR, one row per CDR3 protein. The repertoire consists of 130,000 to 150,000 distinct CDR3 sequences, with about 20% occurring once and the leading ten covering 0.085% to 0.11%. Sample: naive CD4+ T cells from blood. The receptors originated from a human donor in good health. Both conserved end residues are trimmed from each CDR3. Clone size is shown for a subset of rows, as once, few, many or a class of expanded clone.

j_call clone_size v_call cdr3_aa
TRBJ2-7 . TRBV7-9 ASSLRGQGARNEQY
TRBJ2-7 . TRBV12-3/TRBV12-4 ASSSPGEQY
TRBJ2-7 few TRBV20-1 SAPGQGATEQY
TRBJ1-2 . TRBV12-3/TRBV12-4 ASSTTGGALHYGYT
TRBJ2-1 few TRBV29-1 SVVRGLSYNEQF
TRBJ2-7 few TRBV6-5 ASSYSSVGSYEQY
TRBJ1-5 few TRBV6-6 ASSLKGLNSNQPQH
TRBJ1-1 . TRBV10-3 AISDRGRDTEAF
TRBJ2-3 many TRBV7-2 ASSLVAGAGDTQY
TRBJ1-1 . TRBV25-1 ASSGQTEAF
TRBJ2-7 few TRBV20-1 SAIDRFLSYEQY
TRBJ2-1 many TRBV29-1 SVNGGDSYNEQF
TRBJ2-5 few TRBV27 ASSSAAGGPRGQETQY
TRBJ2-1 many TRBV29-1 SVASTGNNEQF
TRBJ1-2 few TRBV7-2 ASSLVAGKDYGYT
TRBJ1-1 few TRBV7-2 ASSLGGQMNTEAF
TRBJ1-2 few TRBV7-9 ASSLGGGGYT
TRBJ2-3 . TRBV5-1 ASSLDRGNTDTQY
TRBJ1-1 . TRBV25-1 ASSEYGPQNTEAF
TRBJ2-3 few TRBV5-1 ASLSGSGADTQY
TRBJ2-7 . TRBV7-9 ASSPSPLLAGNEQY
TRBJ2-3 . TRBV2 ASSEVPSFNSTDTQY
TRBJ1-2 many TRBV18 ASSDRTGSNYGYT
TRBJ2-1 many TRBV7-8 ASSMTGIRSSYNEQF
TRBJ2-7 few TRBV28 ASTMGGISYEQY
TRBJ2-1 few TRBV4-3 ASSQDIKRGAGSPNEQF
TRBJ1-1 many TRBV29-1 SVDGTGLEAF
TRBJ2-5 many TRBV4-3 ASSQTGFQETQY